Shown below are 14 T cell receptor beta chains from a single sample sequenced in a study of T-cell reconstitution after alpha-beta-depleted transplantation in children. TCRbeta library construction was performed incorporating unique molecular identifiers. TCRdb used MiXCR to reprocess the PCR reads, holding one entry per CDR3 protein. The data hold roughly 500,000 distinct CDR3 sequences, with 12% observed a single time. Here the sequenced sample was PBMCs from the stem cell graft donor, taken from the stem cell graft. All receptors derive from a human donor who donated a stem cell graft to a child with combined immunodeficiency.

The gene calls are TRBV5-5 and TRBJ1-5; D might be TRBD1 (5 bases). This CDR3 is 15 amino acids long. Trimming took 2 bases from V and 3 from J, leaving 12 bases between them. Germline-derived CDR1 and CDR2 are SGHKS and YYEKEE (reference sequence). The CDR3 here is CASSLWGGTNQPQHF. The DNA of the CDR3 is TGTGCCAGCAGCTTATGGGGCGGCACCAATCAGCCCCAGCATTTT. The whole variable domain, filled in from reference TRBV5-5 and TRBJ1-5, reads DAGVTQSPTHLIKTRGQQVTLRCSPISGHKSVSWYQQVLGQGPQFIFQYYEKEERGRGNFPDRFSARQFPNYSSELNVNALLLGDSALYLCASSLWGGTNQPQHFGDGTRLSIL.

This chain joins TRBV6-5 and TRBJ2-1, with 11 bases matching TRBD2. Germline V gene data show CDR1 as MNHEY and CDR2 as SVGAGI. CDR3 length equals 17 residues. V gave up 6 bases and J gave up 0 bases; unmatched junction bases: 7. CDR3 nucleotides: TGTGCCAGCAGCCACACAACTAGCGGGAGCTCCTACAATGAGCAGTTCTTC. Protein product: CASSHTTSGSSYNEQFF.

This sequence joins TRBV24-1 and TRBJ2-7; D remains ambiguous. With 0 bases removed from V and 6 bases from J, the gap between germline ends came to 5 bases. Germline V gene data show CDR1 as KGHDR and CDR2 as SFDVKD. The CDR3 is 12 amino acids. CDR3 loop: CATSDLSGEQYF. The CDR3 coding sequence is TGTGCCACCAGTGATTTGTCGGGCGAGCAGTACTTC.

This sequence joins TRBV24-1 and TRBJ2-1; D remains ambiguous. Trimming left V 1 base short and J 1 base short, with 7 bases between. The CDR3 length is 15 residues. CDR1 is KGHDR, CDR2 SFDVKD, per germline. The CDR3 DNA is TGTGCCACCAGTGATTTAGGCGGTTCCTACAATGAGCAGTTCTTC. Its translation is CATSDLGGSYNEQFF.

The V gene is TRBV9, the J gene TRBJ2-7; the match to TRBD1 covers 7 bases. This CDR3 is 14 amino acids long. Losses at the gene ends were 4 bases for V and 5 bases for J; bases not matched to a gene: 9. Germline CDR1 and CDR2: SGDLS and YYNGEE. CDR3: CASSHGTDGDEQYF. CDR3 bases: TGTGCCAGCAGCCACGGGACAGACGGGGACGAGCAGTACTTC. Using reference TRBV9 and TRBJ2-7 for the parts outside the CDR3, the full variable domain is DSGVTQTPKHLITATGQRVTLRCSPRSGDLSVYWYQQSLDQGLQFLIQYYNGEERAKGNILERFSAQQFPDLHSELNLSSLELGDSALYFCASSHGTDGDEQYFGPGTRLTVT.

The chain uses TRBV20-1 and TRBJ2-3, with a tentative D call TRBD1 (5 bases). There are 15 residues in the CDR3. Germline lookup yields CDR1 DFQATT and CDR2 SNEGSKA (reference sequence). Trimming took 0 bases from V and 4 from J, leaving 14 bases between them. CDR3 in amino acids: CSARDTERGADTQYF. The CDR3 nucleotides are TGCAGTGCTAGAGATACGGAAAGGGGTGCAGATACGCAGTATTTT.

This clonotype has ten or more counts. V is TRBV5-1 and J is TRBJ2-7; TRBD2 is a possible D gene (5 bases). The V and J ends lost 4 bases and 3 bases respectively, with 14 bases between them. The CDR3 loop spans 14 amino acids. Germline assignment: CDR1 SGHRS and CDR2 YFSETQ. The CDR3 loop is CASSADPGIYEQYF. CDR3 in DNA: TGCGCCAGCAGCGCGGACCCGGGAATCTACGAGCAGTACTTC.

This rearrangement joins TRBV9 to TRBJ2-1; possibly TRBD1 or TRBD2 for D (5 bases each). Germline CDR1 reads SGDLS; CDR2 reads YYNGEE. The V end was cut by 1 base, the J end by 7 bases, with 15 bases between. CDR3 size: 15 residues. This CDR3 is CASSVWGRRANEQFF. The CDR3 nucleotides are TGTGCCAGCAGCGTATGGGGGAGAAGGGCTAATGAGCAGTTCTTC.

This clonotype was observed many times. V and J are TRBV29-1 and TRBJ2-5, with no clear D. Germline V gene lookup returns CDR1 SQVTM and CDR2 ANQGSEA. The CDR3 is 11 amino acids. V lost 0 bases and J 6 bases, leaving 5 bases between the germline ends. Written as DNA, the CDR3 is TGCAGCGTTGAAGACACGCAGACCCAGTACTTC. Translated, it gives CSVEDTQTQYF.

In its sample, this clonotype was seen a few times. The chain is built from TRBV7-7 and TRBJ2-2, with D perhaps TRBD1 (5 bases). The germline gives CDR1 SSHAT, CDR2 FNYEAQ (reference sequence). The CDR3 length is 16 residues. The V and J ends lost 1 base and 1 base respectively, with 10 bases between them. The CDR3 protein is CASSLEGALNTGELFF. CDR3 in DNA: TGTGCCAGCAGCTTAGAAGGGGCGCTGAACACCGGGGAGCTGTTTTTT. Combining the CDR3 with reference TRBV7-7 and TRBJ2-2 gives the whole variable domain GAGVSQSPRYKVTKRGQDVTLRCDPISSHATLYWYQQALGQGPEFLTYFNYEAQPDKSGLPSDRFSAERPEGSISTLTIQRTEQRDSAMYRCASSLEGALNTGELFFGEGSRLTVL.

The genes are TRBV12-3 or TRBV12-4 and TRBJ2-3; 13 bases fit TRBD2. J was trimmed by 3 bases and V by 7 bases; bases with no gene match: 4. The CDR3 length is 15 residues. The chain's CDR3 is CASIGGLAGTDTQYF. The CDR3, as DNA: TGTGCCAGCATAGGGGGACTAGCGGGGACAGATACGCAGTATTTT.

The V call is TRBV11-1, the J call TRBJ2-1; 10 nucleotides agree with TRBD1. The CDR3 contains 19 residues. After removal of 2 bases from V and 4 bases from J, the junction contained 14 bases not matched to a gene. Looked up from germline, CDR1 is SGHAT and CDR2 is FQDESV (reference sequence). The CDR3 region is CASSLPFWEDRGSYNEQFF. For the CDR3, the DNA is TGTGCCAGCAGCTTACCCTTTTGGGAGGACAGGGGGAGTTACAATGAGCAGTTCTTC.

This clonotype came up a few times. The chain has TRBV19 and TRBJ2-1, with D possibly TRBD1 on 6 matching bases. Deletions cut 3 bases from V and 8 bases from J, with 17 bases between. CDR3 length: 15 residues. Germline loops: CDR1 LNHDA, CDR2 SQIVND (reference sequence). DNA for the CDR3: TGTGCCAGTAGTATCGCCAGGGTGGGGGCAGATGAGCAGTTCTTC. This sequence encodes CASSIARVGADEQFF.

The genes are TRBV7-8 and TRBJ2-1; 9 nucleotides align to TRBD1. The J segment lost 5 bases and the V segment lost 5 bases, leaving 10 bases of the junction unmatched. CDR1 SGHVS and CDR2 FQNEAQ come from the germline V gene. The CDR3 is 16 residues long. CDR3 in amino acids: CASSPPVTGGNNEQFF. CDR3 nucleotide sequence: TGTGCCAGCAGCCCACCTGTGACAGGGGGGAACAATGAGCAGTTCTTC.